The 7 T cell receptor beta chains below were found in one sample sequenced in a study of T cell responses to AZD1222 COVID-19 vaccine. Using immunoSEQ multiplex PCR, the repertoire was profiled, and TCRdb retains in-frame clones only, with some absent. The sample carries roughly 130,000 clones, approximately 86% recorded once. This material consisted of peripheral blood, taken on day 0 of AZD1222 vaccination. These receptors came from an adult in good health.

This clone appeared once. The rearrangement uses TRBV5-1 and TRBJ2-3; D unresolved. Between the trimmed V and J ends, which lost 0 bases and 4 bases, there was a span of 12 bases. Germline lookup yields CDR1 SGHRS and CDR2 YFSETQ. This CDR3 spans 15 amino acids. The CDR3 nucleotides are TGCGCCAGCAGCTTGGACGGCAGAGCCTCAGATACGCAGTATTTT. Translated: CASSLDGRASDTQYF.

CDR3 protein: CASRGPLGSNYGYTF. Here the CDR3 DNA reads TGTGCCAGTAGAGGGCCCCTGGGGAGCAACTATGGCTACACCTTC. This chain joins TRBV19 and TRBJ1-2; D gene unclear. With 6 bases removed from V and 2 bases from J, the gap between germline ends came to 16 bases. This CDR3 is built from 15 residues. In germline, CDR1 is LNHDA, CDR2 SQIVND (reference sequence).

V and J are TRBV5-1 and TRBJ2-7; D is unresolved. The CDR3 length is 12 residues. V was shortened by 3 bases and J by 4 bases, with 8 bases between the two germline ends. CDR1 is SGHRS and CDR2 is YFSETQ in the germline V gene. The CDR3 DNA is TGCGCCAGCAGCTCACCAGCTTACGAGCAGTACTTC. This gives the protein CASSSPAYEQYF.

The V call is TRBV19, the J call TRBJ2-7, with TRBD1 matching over 7 bases. With V trimmed by 5 bases and J by 3 bases, 7 bases remained unmatched. The CDR3 is 14 amino acids. Germline V lookup: CDR1 LNHDA, CDR2 SQIVND (reference sequence). Here the CDR3 reads CASSRLGQVYEQYF. CDR3 nucleotides: TGTGCCAGTAGTCGGCTTGGACAGGTCTACGAGCAGTACTTC.

The J gene is TRBJ2-1, the V gene TRBV5-4; TRBD2 agrees at 8 bases. V dropped 0 bases and J dropped 9; count of bases not matched to a gene: 5. CDR3 length: 14 residues. CDR1 and CDR2 (germline): SGHNT, YYREEE (reference sequence). CDR3 amino acids: CASSLVRGGGEQFF. The DNA for the CDR3 is TGTGCCAGCAGCTTGGTTCGGGGGGGCGGTGAGCAGTTCTTC.

The CDR3 DNA is TGTGCCAGCAGTTCTACATGGGGTAGCGGGAGTGGAGATACGCAGTATTTT. It codes for CASSSTWGSGSGDTQYF. The chain combines TRBV28 with TRBJ2-3, with TRBD2 matching 9 bases. This CDR3 region has 17 residues. The germline V gene has CDR1 MDHEN and CDR2 SYDVKM. With 4 bases clipped from V and 5 bases from J, the junction kept 13 bases outside the gene matches.

The J gene is TRBJ1-1, the V gene TRBV6-5; D possibly corresponds to TRBD1 (5 bases). CDR1 MNHEY and CDR2 SVGAGI come from the germline V gene. The CDR3 totals 13 residues. V was clipped by 6 bases and J by 2 bases, with 10 bases between them. The DNA for the CDR3 is TGTGCCAGCAGAGGGGACGGAAACACTGAAGCTTTCTTT. It codes for CASRGDGNTEAFF.